The clone carrying this TCR beta chain has ten or more counts. No antigen is known for it. This record comes from a study of T-cell reconstitution after alpha-beta-depleted transplantation in children. V gave up 3 bases and J gave up 6 bases; unmatched junction bases: 5. The CDR3 extends over 15 amino acids. Germline CDR1 MGHDK, CDR2 SYGVNS. Whole-study findings and limits: Counts and diversity of T cells one year after transplant came mostly from newly produced T cells. Several hundred expanded graft clones reportedly supplied alpha-beta T cells about two months after transplant. High day-60 TCRbeta diversity in some patients came from surviving recipient T cells and thymic progenitors.

Unique molecular identifiers were used in preparing the TCRbeta library. One entry per CDR3 protein, called by TCRdb with MiXCR from the PCR reads. The top ten hold around 29% of the sample, which has some 450,000 distinct CDR3 sequences, around two fifths seen once. The genes are TRBV25-1 and TRBJ1-5; 10 positions match TRBD1. The source material was PBMCs, sampled before TCRalphabeta/CD19-depleted stem cell transplant. This TCR derives from a girl aged 2-10 years with aplastic anemia, due to receive a stem cell transplant. The CDR3 region is CASSDGGQGSQPQHF. The CDR3 DNA reads TGTGCCAGCAGTGATGGGGGACAGGGGTCTCAGCCCCAGCATTTT.